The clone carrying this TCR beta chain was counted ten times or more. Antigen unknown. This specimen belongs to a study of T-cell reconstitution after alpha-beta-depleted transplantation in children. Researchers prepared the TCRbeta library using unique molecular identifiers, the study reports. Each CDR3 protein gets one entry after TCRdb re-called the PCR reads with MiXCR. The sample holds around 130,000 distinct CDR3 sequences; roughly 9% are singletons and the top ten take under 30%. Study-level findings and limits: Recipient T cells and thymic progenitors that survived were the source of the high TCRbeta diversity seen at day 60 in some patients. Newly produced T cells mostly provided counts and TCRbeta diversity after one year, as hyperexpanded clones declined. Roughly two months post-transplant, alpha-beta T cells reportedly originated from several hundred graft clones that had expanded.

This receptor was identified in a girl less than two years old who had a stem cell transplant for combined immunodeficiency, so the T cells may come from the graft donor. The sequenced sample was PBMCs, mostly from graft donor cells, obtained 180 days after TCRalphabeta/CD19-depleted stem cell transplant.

The CDR3 DNA follows: TGCAGCATCCAGACAGGGGGTAATTCACCCCTCCACTTT. This gives the protein CSIQTGGNSPLHF. This chain connects TRBV29-1 to TRBJ1-6; 9 positions agree with TRBD1. V was clipped by 8 bases and J by 6 bases; unmatched bases: 5. Germline V gene sequence: CDR1 SQVTM, CDR2 ANQGSEA. The CDR3 totals 13 residues.